These 8 T cell receptor beta chains were sequenced from one sample in a study of shared clonotypes between healthy human individuals. The naive CD8 population came from CD45RO-negative cells selected for CCR7, without terminally differentiated effector memory CD45RA+ cells. Sequencing used immunoSEQ multiplex PCR; TCRdb keeps in-frame clones, though not all of them. The repertoire has approximately 720,000 clones, approximately 90% of them found once; the top ten carry roughly 22%. The sequenced sample consisted of naive CD8+ T cells sorted from blood. These receptors were obtained from a man aged 25-40 years in good health.

The chain uses TRBV19 and TRBJ2-7; possibly TRBD1 for D (5 bases). The V gene lost 1 base and the J gene lost 6 bases, with 13 bases spanning the gap. CDR3 length equals 14 residues. Germline assignment: CDR1 LNHDA and CDR2 SQIVND (reference sequence). This chain's CDR3 is CASSIAQGFVEQYF. The CDR3 nucleotides read TGTGCCAGTAGTATAGCCCAGGGATTTGTCGAGCAGTACTTC.

This chain uses TRBV6-5 with TRBJ1-1; TRBD1 matches 7 bases. The CDR3 extends over 15 amino acids. V gave up 2 bases and J gave up 4 bases; unmatched junction bases: 7. Germline assignment: CDR1 MNHEY and CDR2 SVGAGI. The CDR3 region is CASSYRGRGSTEAFF. Written as DNA, the CDR3 is TGTGCCAGCAGTTACAGGGGGCGCGGAAGCACTGAAGCTTTCTTT.

The rearrangement links TRBV7-2 to TRBJ2-1; TRBD2 matches at 10 bases. V gave up 5 bases and J gave up 4 bases; unmatched junction bases: 5. Germline lookup yields CDR1 SGHTA and CDR2 FQGNSA. This CDR3 region has 15 residues. Written as DNA, the CDR3 is TGTGCCAGCAGCCCAGCGGGAGGGTGGTACAATGAGCAGTTCTTC. Encoded protein: CASSPAGGWYNEQFF.

The V call is TRBV28, the J call TRBJ2-5; the D is unclear. CDR1 MDHEN and CDR2 SYDVKM come from the germline V gene. The CDR3 is 13 amino acids. Between the trimmed V and J ends, which lost 3 bases and 2 bases, there was a span of 7 bases. DNA for the CDR3: TGTGCCAGCAGTTTTGTCAGTCAAGAGACCCAGTACTTC. Amino acid sequence: CASSFVSQETQYF.

The V call is TRBV5-1, the J call TRBJ2-3; 9 bases map to TRBD1. Germline V CDR1 and CDR2: SGHRS, YFSETQ. Losses at the gene ends were 3 bases for V and 2 bases for J; bases not matched to a gene: 7. The length of the CDR3 is 16 residues. CDR3 protein: CASSSTGQGYTDTQYF. The DNA of the CDR3 is TGCGCCAGCAGCTCTACAGGACAGGGGTACACAGATACGCAGTATTTT.

The CDR3 is CASSIVKSSQQYF. The CDR3 nucleotides read TGTGCCAGTAGTATAGTAAAATCAAGCCAGCAGTACTTC. The V gene is TRBV19, the J gene TRBJ2-7; D remains ambiguous. V was cut by 1 base and J by 8 bases, with 12 bases left in between. The CDR3 runs to 13 residues. Germline V gene sequence: CDR1 LNHDA, CDR2 SQIVND (reference sequence). Full variable domain (outside the CDR3, taken from reference TRBV19 and TRBJ2-7): DGGITQSPKYLFRKEGQNVTLSCEQNLNHDAMYWYRQDPGQGLRLIYYSQIVNDFQKGDIAEGYSVSREKKESFPLTVTSAQKNPTAFYLCASSIVKSSQQYFGPGTRLTVT.

The rearrangement joins TRBV4-1 to TRBJ2-7; 7 nucleotides align to TRBD2. CDR1 is MGHRA, CDR2 YSYEKL, per germline. Trimming at V came to 2 bases and at J to 1 base, leaving 8 bases not matched to a gene. The CDR3 has 16 amino acids. This CDR3 is CASSQFGAGLSYEQYF. CDR3 coding DNA: TGCGCCAGCAGCCAATTCGGTGCGGGACTATCCTACGAGCAGTACTTC.

This clone was seen a single time. The chain joins TRBV10-3 to TRBJ2-1, with 11 bases fitting TRBD2. This CDR3 is 16 amino acids long. J lost 8 bases, V lost 4 bases, and 10 bases had no gene match. Germline lookup yields CDR1 ENHRY and CDR2 SYGVKD. The CDR3 DNA is TGTGCCATCAGTGGACCTACTAGCGGGAGTGTAGATGAGCAGTTCTTC. This gives the protein CAISGPTSGSVDEQFF.